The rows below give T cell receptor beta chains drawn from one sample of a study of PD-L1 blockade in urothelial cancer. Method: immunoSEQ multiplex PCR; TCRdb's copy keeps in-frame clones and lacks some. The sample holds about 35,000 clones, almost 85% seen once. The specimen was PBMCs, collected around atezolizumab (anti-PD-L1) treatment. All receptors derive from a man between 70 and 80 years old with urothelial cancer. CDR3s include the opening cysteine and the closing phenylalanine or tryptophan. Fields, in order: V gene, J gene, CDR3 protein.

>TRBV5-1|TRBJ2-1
CASSLDPSGATYNEQFF
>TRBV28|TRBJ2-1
CASSADLVEQFF
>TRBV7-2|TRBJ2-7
CASSSSSGAYEQYF
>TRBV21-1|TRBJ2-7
CASSKVRTREQYF
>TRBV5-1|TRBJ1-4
CASSFEQGHEKLFF
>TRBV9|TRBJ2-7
CASSVGTGLEQYF
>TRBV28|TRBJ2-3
CASSRMGLGGTDTQYF
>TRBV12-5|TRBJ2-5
CASGLVQRAGGTKETQYF
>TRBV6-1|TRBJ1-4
CASSDEGTNEKLFF
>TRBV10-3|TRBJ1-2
CAISVDKMGGYTF
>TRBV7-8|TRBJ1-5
CASSLTYNQPQHF
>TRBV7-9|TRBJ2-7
CASSLDKPSRGEQYF
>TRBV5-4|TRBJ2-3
CASSWEAGSSADTQYF
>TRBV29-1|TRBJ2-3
CSVEGHTQYF
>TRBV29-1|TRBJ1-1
CSVGGREVEAFF
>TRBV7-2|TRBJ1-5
CASSPSGGRNQPQHF
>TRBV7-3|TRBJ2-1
CASSLVGISGRSWEQFF
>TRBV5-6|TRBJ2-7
CASSLATGGEQYF
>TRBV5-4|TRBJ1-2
CASSFRGQGYGYTF
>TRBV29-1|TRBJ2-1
CSVVLGRPNEQFF
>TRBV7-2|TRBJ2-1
CASSSNRGVVQFF
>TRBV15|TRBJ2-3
CATSKTMTDTQYF
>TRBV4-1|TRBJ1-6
CASSHTQSSGTPLHF
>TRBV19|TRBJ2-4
CASSIENGGADIAKNIQYF
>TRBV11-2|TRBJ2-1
CASSLDTDSQFF
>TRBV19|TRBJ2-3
CARPPSTSGSTDTQYF
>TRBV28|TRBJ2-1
CASRETGPNGNEQFF
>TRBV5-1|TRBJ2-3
CASGPGAGKDTQYF
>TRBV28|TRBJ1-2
CASSGTGWLGGYTF
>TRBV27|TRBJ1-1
CASSSAGQSEAFF
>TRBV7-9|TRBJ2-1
CASSSGLVNEQFF
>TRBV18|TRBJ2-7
CASSPGDRDDSFYEQYF
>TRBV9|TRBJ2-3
CASSVTGFTDTQYF
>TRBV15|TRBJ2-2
CATSRDQTAGELFF
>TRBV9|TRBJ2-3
CASSAGVPDTQYF
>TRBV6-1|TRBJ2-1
CASQTRQSYNEQFF
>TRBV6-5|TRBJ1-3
CASSYGGSGNTIYF
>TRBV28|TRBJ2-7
CASSPGGGRYEQYF
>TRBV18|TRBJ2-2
CASSPTTSGFTGELFF
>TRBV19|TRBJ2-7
CASSGLAGFKPTEQYF
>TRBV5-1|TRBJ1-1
CASTQPGTGGANGEAFF
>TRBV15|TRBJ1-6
CATSRAGAGSPLHF
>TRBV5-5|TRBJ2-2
CASSLQGPSGELFF
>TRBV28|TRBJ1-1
CASILTGNAEAFF
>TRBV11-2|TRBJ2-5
CASSFGGEETQYF
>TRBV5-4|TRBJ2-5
CASSVKLAGGETQYF
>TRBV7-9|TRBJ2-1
CASSVTGAGHEQFF
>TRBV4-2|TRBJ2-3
CASSPAGYTDTQYF
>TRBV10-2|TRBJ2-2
CASRQGGGELFF
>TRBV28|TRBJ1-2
CASSLSGEGSNYGYTF
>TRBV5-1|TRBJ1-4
CASSLTARLGGEKLFF
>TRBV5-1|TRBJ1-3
CASSLSGYSGNTIYF
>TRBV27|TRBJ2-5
CASSRPGWETQYF
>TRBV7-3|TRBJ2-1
CASSISGGASYNEQFF